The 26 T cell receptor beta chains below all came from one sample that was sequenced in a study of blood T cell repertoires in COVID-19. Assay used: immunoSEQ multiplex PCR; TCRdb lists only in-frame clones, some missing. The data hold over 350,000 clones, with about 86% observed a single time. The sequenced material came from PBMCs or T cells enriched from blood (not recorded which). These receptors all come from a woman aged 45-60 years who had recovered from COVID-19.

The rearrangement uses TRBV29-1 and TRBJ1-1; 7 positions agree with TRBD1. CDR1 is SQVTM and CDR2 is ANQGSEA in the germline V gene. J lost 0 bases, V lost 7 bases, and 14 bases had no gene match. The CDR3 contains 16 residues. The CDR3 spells CSAVPWQGGMNTEAFF. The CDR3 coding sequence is TGCAGCGCTGTCCCATGGCAGGGGGGTATGAACACTGAAGCTTTCTTT.

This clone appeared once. The CDR3 nucleotides read TGTGCCAGCAGATCCCGGGAGTCGGAAGGAGGAAACACCATATATTTT. Translating gives CASRSRESEGGNTIYF. This rearrangement joins TRBV27 to TRBJ1-3, with D unresolved. Trimming stripped 6 bases from V and 4 bases from J, with 19 bases between. This CDR3 has 16 residues. CDR1 is MNHEY, CDR2 SMNVEV, per germline (reference sequence).

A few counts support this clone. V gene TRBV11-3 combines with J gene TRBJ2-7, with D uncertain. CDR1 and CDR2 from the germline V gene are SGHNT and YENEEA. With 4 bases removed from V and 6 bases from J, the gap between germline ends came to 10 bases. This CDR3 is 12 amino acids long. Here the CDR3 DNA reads TGTGCCAGCAGCTCGACTTCTCGCGAGCAGTACTTC. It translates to CASSSTSREQYF.

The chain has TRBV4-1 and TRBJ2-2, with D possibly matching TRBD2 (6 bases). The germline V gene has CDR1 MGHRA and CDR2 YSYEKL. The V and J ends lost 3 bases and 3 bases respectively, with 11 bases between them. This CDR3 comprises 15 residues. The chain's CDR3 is CASSQLGGYTGELFF. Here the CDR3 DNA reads TGCGCCAGCAGCCAGTTGGGAGGTTACACCGGGGAGCTGTTTTTT.

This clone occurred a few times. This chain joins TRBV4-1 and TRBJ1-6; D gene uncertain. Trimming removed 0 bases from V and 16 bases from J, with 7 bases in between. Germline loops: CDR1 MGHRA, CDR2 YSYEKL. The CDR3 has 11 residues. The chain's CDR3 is CASSQDRRLHF. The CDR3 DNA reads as TGCGCCAGCAGCCAAGACAGGCGTCTCCACTTT.

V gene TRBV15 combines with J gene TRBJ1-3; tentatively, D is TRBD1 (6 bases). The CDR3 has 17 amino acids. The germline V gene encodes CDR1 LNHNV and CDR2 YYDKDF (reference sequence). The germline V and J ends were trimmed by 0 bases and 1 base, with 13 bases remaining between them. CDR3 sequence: CATSRDYNRVSGNTIYF. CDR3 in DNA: TGTGCCACCAGCAGAGATTATAACAGGGTGTCTGGAAACACCATATATTTT.

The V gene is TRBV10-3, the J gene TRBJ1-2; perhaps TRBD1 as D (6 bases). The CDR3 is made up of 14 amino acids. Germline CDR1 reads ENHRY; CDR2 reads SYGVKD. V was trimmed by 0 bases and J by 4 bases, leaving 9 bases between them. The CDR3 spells CAISESGASYGYTF. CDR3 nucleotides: TGTGCCATCAGTGAGTCGGGGGCGAGCTATGGCTACACCTTC.

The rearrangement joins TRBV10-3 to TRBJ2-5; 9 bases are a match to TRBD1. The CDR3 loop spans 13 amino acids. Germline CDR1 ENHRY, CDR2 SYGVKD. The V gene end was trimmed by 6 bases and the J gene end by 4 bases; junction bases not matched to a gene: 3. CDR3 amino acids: CAIRQGAGETQYF. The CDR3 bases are TGTGCCATCAGACAGGGGGCGGGAGAGACCCAGTACTTC.

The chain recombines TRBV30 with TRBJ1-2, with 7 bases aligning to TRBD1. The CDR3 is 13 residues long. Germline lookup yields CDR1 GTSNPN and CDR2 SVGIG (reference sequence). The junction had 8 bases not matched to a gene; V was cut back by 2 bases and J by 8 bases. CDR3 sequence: CAWSPDRPGGYTF. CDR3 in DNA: TGTGCCTGGAGTCCGGACAGGCCGGGGGGCTACACCTTC.

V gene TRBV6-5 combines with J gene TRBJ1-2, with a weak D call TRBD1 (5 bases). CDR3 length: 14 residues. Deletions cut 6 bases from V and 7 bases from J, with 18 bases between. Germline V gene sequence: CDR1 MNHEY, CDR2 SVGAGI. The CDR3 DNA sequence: TGTGCCAGCAGACAGGAGGGCAGGGTAGTTGGCTACACCTTC. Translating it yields CASRQEGRVVGYTF.

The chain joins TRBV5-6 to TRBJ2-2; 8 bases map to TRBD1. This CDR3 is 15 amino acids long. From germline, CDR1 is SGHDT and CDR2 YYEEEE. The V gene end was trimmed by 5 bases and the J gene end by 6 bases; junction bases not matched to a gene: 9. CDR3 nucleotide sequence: TGTGCCAGCAGAACGGACAGGGTGATGGCCGGGGAGCTGTTTTTT. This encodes CASRTDRVMAGELFF.

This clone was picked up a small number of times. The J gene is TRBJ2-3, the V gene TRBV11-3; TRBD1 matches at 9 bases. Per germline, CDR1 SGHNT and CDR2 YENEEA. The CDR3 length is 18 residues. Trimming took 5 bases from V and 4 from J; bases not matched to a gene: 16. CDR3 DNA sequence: TGTGCCAGCAGCCTTACTTTAACGACAGGGGGGACCGCAGATACGCAGTATTTT. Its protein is CASSLTLTTGGTADTQYF.

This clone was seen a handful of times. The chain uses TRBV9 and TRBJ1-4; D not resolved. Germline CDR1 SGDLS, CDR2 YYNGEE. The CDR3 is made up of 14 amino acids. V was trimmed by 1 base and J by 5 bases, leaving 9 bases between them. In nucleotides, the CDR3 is TGTGCCAGCAGCGTACGTATGAGCAATGAAAAACTGTTTTTT. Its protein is CASSVRMSNEKLFF.

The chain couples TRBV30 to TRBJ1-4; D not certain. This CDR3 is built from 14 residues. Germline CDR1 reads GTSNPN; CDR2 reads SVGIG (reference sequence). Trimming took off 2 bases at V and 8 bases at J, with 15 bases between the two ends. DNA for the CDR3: TGTGCCTGGAGTTTCATCCCGGGCGGGGAAAAACTGTTTTTT. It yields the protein CAWSFIPGGEKLFF.

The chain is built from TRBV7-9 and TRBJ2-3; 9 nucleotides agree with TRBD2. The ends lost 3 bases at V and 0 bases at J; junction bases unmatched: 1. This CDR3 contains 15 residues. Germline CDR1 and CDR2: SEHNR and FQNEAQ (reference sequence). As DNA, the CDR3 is TGTGCCAGCAGCTTCGCGGGGGGGAGCACAGATACGCAGTATTTT. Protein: CASSFAGGSTDTQYF.

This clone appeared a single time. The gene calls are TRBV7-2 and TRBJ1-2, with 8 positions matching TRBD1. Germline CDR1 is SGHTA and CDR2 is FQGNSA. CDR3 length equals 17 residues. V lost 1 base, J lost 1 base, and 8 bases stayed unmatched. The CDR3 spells CASSLVGRGQGNYGYTF. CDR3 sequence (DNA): TGTGCCAGCAGCTTAGTGGGCAGGGGGCAGGGTAACTATGGCTACACCTTC.

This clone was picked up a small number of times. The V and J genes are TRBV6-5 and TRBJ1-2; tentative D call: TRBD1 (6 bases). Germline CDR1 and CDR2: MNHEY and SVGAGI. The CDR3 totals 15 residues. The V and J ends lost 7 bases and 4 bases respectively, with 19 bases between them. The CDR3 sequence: CASTQSGTQVYGYTF. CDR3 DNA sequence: TGTGCCAGCACCCAATCGGGGACACAAGTCTATGGCTACACCTTC.

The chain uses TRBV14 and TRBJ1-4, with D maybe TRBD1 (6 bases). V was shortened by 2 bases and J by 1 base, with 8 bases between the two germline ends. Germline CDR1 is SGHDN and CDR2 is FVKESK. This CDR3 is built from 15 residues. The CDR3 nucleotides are TGTGCCAGCAGCCAACTACAGGGAACTAATGAAAAACTGTTTTTT. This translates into CASSQLQGTNEKLFF.

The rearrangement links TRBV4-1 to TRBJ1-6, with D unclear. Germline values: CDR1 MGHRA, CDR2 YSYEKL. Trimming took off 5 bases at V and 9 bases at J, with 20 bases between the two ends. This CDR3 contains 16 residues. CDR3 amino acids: CASSVTPGPVSSPLHF. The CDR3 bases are TGCGCCAGCAGCGTTACTCCGGGTCCGGTTTCTTCACCCCTCCACTTT.

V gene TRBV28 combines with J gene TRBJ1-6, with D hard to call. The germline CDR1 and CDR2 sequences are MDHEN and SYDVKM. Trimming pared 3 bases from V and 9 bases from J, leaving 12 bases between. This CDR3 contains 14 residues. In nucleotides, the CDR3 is TGTGCCAGCAGTTTTGCCGGGGTAGGTTCACCCCTCCACTTT. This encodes CASSFAGVGSPLHF.

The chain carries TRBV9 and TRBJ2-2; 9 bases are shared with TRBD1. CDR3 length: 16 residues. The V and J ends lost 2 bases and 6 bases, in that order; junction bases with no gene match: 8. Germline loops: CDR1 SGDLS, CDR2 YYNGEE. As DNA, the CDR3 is TGTGCCAGCAGCGTTGGCGGGACAGGGTTTTCCGGGGAGCTGTTTTTT. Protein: CASSVGGTGFSGELFF. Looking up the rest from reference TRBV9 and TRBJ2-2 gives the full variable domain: DSGVTQTPKHLITATGQRVTLRCSPRSGDLSVYWYQQSLDQGLQFLIQYYNGEERAKGNILERFSAQQFPDLHSELNLSSLELGDSALYFCASSVGGTGFSGELFFGEGSRLTVL.

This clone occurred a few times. The CDR3 spells CASRPGRTGNTEAFF. CDR3 nucleotides: TGTGCCAGCAGACCCGGACGGACAGGGAACACTGAAGCTTTCTTT. This chain uses TRBV5-6 with TRBJ1-1, with 7 bases fitting TRBD1. The CDR3 consists of 15 residues. Germline CDR1 and CDR2: SGHDT and YYEEEE. V trimming: 5 bases; J trimming: 1 base; junction bases outside the gene matches: 8.

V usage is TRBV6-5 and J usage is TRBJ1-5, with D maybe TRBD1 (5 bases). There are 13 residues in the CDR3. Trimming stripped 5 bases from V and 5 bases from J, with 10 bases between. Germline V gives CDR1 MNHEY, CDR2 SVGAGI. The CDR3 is CASSQGEDQPQHF. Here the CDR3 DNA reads TGTGCCAGCAGTCAGGGTGAGGATCAGCCCCAGCATTTT.

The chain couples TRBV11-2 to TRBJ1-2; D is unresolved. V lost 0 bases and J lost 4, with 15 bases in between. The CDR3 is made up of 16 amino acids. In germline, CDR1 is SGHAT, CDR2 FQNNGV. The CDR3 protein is CASSLDLTSGIYGYTF. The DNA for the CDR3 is TGTGCCAGCAGCTTAGATCTTACGTCGGGGATCTATGGCTACACCTTC.

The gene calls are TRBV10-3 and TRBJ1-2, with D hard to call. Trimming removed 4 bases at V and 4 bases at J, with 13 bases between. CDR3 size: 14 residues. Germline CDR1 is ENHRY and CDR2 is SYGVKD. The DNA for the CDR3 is TGTGCCATCAGTGGAACCTCCACGGTCTATGGCTACACCTTC. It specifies CAISGTSTVYGYTF.

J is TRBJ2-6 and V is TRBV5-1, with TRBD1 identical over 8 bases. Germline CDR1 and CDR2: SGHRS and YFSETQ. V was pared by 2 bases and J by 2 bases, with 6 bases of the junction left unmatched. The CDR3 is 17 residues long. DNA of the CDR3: TGCGCCAGCAGCTTCCAGGACAGGGTGGCTGGGGCCAACGTCCTGACTTTC. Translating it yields CASSFQDRVAGANVLTF.